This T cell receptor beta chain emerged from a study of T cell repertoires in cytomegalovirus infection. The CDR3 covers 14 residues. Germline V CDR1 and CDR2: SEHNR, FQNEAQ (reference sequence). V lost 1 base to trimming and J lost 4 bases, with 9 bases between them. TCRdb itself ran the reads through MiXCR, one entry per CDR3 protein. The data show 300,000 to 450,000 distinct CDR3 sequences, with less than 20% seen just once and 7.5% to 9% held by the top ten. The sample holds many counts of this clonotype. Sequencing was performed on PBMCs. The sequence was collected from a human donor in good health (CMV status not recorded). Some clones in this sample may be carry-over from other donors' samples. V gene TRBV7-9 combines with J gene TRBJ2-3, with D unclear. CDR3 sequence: CASSLGNPSDTQYF. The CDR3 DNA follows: TGTGCCAGCAGCTTAGGGAATCCCTCAGATACGCAGTATTTT.